A single T cell receptor beta chain is shown here with its context. No antigen is known for it. Base-call qualities are not available, and no considerably larger clone is one nucleotide away. This same CDR3 is encoded by further DNA sequences in the sample. The data were obtained in a study of cytomegalovirus exposure and HLA in healthy donors (dated by TCRdb to about 2017). Turning to the overall study: The roughly 670 repertoires of the first cohort and the approximately 130 validation repertoires were produced on the same platform, according to a later analysis. The study aimed to test whether cataloging public T cell receptors could reveal signatures of past pathogen exposure. Besides the first cohort of 666 subjects, a separate validation cohort made up of 120 or so different subjects was used. The study combined high-throughput TCR immunosequencing, statistical association of individual TCRs with disease status, and machine learning to predict cytomegalovirus infection status.

The CDR3, from cysteine to phenylalanine, totals 13 residues. Kept here is only the CDR3 DNA, which spans 39 bases and is read in frame from base 1. Between the V and J ends, shortened by 3 bases and 5 bases respectively, the junction contains 10 bases. From the germline V gene, CDR1 is KGHSH and CDR2 is LQKENI. What the authors observed across the whole study: In both the original and validation cohorts, the classifier was reported to diagnose cytomegalovirus status with high specificity and sensitivity. In vitro tests confirmed that a few of the cytomegalovirus-associated TCR beta chains recognize cytomegalovirus antigens. A later analysis found that TCRs clustered in the first cohort also tended to co-occur in the roughly 120 validation repertoires, with about 94% of cluster scores above 0. In the study, 150 to 200 TCR beta chains were listed as associated with cytomegalovirus. All 120 or so repertoires were used to score co-occurrence in the validation cohort in a later analysis, because that analysis had no HLA typing for the cohort. Most TCR sequences were seen in very few donors, while some public TCRs were found in many individuals. According to the authors, the approach could potentially be generalized to other disease states and immunological phenotypes.

The library was generated by the immunoSEQ multiplex PCR assay. Regarding the original processing steps: A statistical classification framework was built for diagnosing cytomegalovirus status from the catalog of TCR beta chain sequences. The clones in this table, taken by TCRdb from immuneACCESS, are in-frame only. Not every clone is retained; where verified, under half of the shortfall comes from an unresolved V gene, and the cause of the rest is unknown. The V and J calls and clone size were taken over from that table, and D and trimming were inferred from the DNA. The sample table lists some 170,000 clones, around 81% of them with a count of one. Approximately 2.3% of the sample lies in the top ten. Separate from the approximately 690-subject first cohort, the validation cohort of 95 to 150 subjects was the group to which the donors belonged.

This clonotype was obtained from a man aged 25-45 years in good health and CMV-seropositive. Sequencing input: PBMCs. The rearrangement joined TRBV18 to TRBJ1-2; the D segment could be TRBD1, given 5 matching bases. The nucleotides read TGTGCCAGCTCACCGGGGGGAGCTTATGGCTACACCTTC. Its amino acids are CASSPGGAYGYTF. Supplemented by the reference TRBV18 and TRBJ1-2 proteins around the CDR3, the complete variable domain is NAGVMQNPRHLVRRRGQEARLRCSPMKGHSHVYWYRQLPEEGLKFMVYLQKENIIDESGMPKERFSAEFPKEGPSILRIQQVVRGDSAAYFCASSPGGAYGYTFGSGTRLTVV.